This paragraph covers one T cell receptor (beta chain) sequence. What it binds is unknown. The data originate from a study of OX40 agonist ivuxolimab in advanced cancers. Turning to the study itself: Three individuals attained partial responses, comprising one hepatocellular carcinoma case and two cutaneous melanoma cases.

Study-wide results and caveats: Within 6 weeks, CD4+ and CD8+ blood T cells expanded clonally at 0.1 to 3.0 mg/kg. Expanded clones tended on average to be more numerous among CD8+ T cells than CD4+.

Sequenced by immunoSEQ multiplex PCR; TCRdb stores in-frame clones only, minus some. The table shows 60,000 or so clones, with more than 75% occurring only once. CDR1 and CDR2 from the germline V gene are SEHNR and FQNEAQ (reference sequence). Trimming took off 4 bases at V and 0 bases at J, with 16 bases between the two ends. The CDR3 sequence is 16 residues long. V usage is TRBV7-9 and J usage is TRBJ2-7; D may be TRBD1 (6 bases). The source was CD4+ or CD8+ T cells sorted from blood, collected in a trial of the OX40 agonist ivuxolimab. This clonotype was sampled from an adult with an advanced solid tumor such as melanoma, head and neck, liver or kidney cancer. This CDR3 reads CASSSWVDRISYEQYF. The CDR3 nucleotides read TGTGCCAGCAGCTCCTGGGTCGACAGGATCTCCTACGAGCAGTACTTC. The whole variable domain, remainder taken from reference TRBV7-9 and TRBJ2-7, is DTGVSQNPRHKITKRGQNVTFRCDPISEHNRLYWYRQTLGQGPEFLTYFQNEAQLEKSRLLSDRFSAERPKGSFSTLEIQRTEQGDSAMYLCASSSWVDRISYEQYFGPGTRLTVT.